Sequencing of this T cell receptor beta chain was carried out in a study of blood T cell repertoires in COVID-19. Authors' processing steps: Amplification from reference gene primers served as the basis for estimated nucleated cell counts. The protocol was immunoSEQ multiplex PCR, while the TCRdb copy is restricted to in-frame clones and leaves out a portion. Clone size and V and J calls were adopted from that table, with D and trimming inferred from the DNA. Of about 86,000 clones detected, approximately 80% appear once; the ten largest clones hold 3.4%. The J segment lost 6 bases and the V segment lost 2 bases, leaving 3 bases of the junction unmatched. CDR3 length: 13 residues. Looked up from germline, CDR1 is SQVTM and CDR2 is ANQGSEA.

Source material: peripheral blood. This chain connects TRBV29-1 to TRBJ2-1, with 8 bases identical to TRBD1. The source is a man over 45 with acute or convalescent COVID-19. In nucleotides, the CDR3 is TGCAGCGTTGAACGCGGACAGGGCAATGAGCAGTTCTTC. It specifies CSVERGQGNEQFF.